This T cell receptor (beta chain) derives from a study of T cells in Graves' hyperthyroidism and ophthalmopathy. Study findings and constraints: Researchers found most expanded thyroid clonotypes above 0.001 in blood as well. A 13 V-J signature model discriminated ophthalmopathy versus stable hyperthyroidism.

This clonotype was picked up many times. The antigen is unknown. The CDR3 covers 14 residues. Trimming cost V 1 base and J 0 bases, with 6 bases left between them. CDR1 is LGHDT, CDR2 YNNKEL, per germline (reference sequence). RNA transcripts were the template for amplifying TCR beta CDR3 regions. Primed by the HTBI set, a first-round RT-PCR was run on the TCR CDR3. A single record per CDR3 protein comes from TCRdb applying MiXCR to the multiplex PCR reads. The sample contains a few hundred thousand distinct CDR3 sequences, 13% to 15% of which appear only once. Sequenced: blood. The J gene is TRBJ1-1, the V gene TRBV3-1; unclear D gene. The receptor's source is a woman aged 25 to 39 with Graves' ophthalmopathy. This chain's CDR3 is CASSQGILNTEAFF. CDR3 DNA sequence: TGTGCCAGCAGCCAAGGGATCTTGAACACTGAAGCTTTCTTT.